This T cell receptor beta chain was captured in a study of blood T cells in healthy people across ages. This CDR3 has 12 residues. Trimming pared 7 bases from V and 8 bases from J, leaving 14 bases between. Germline-derived CDR1 and CDR2 are MNHNS and SASEGT. Primed by a sample-barcoded 5' primer and a J-beta primer mix, a second PCR proceeded for about 7 to 11 cycles. TCRdb reanalysed the 5' RACE reads using MiXCR and keeps one entry per CDR3 protein. This table has 1.5 million to 2 million distinct CDR3 sequences, roughly 27% appearing once. This sequence originates from a woman in her 30s in good health. The specimen was blood. The chain joins TRBV6-1 to TRBJ1-1; possible D gene TRBD1, 6 bases. The CDR3, as DNA: TGTGCCAGCATAAACTTCGGGACAGAAGCTTTCTTT. This sequence encodes CASINFGTEAFF.